This note documents a single TCR beta chain sequence. The sample comes from a study of blood T cell repertoires in COVID-19. Study-level background: Spain, Italy and the United States supplied samples that represented acute and convalescent COVID-19.

After removal of 3 bases from V and 8 bases from J, the junction contained 7 bases not matched to a gene. Germline V CDR1 and CDR2: MNHNS, SASEGT. The CDR3 has 15 residues. Measured with immunoSEQ multiplex PCR; TCRdb has only the in-frame clones, and not every one. The table has just under 70,000 clones, 80% to 90% seen once. This receptor was taken from a man between 25 and 39 years old with acute or convalescent COVID-19. Sequencing was carried out using peripheral blood. The gene calls are TRBV6-1 and TRBJ2-1; 10 nucleotides match TRBD2. This CDR3 is CASSERLAGADEQFF. DNA for the CDR3: TGTGCCAGCAGTGAGCGCCTAGCGGGAGCGGATGAGCAGTTCTTC.